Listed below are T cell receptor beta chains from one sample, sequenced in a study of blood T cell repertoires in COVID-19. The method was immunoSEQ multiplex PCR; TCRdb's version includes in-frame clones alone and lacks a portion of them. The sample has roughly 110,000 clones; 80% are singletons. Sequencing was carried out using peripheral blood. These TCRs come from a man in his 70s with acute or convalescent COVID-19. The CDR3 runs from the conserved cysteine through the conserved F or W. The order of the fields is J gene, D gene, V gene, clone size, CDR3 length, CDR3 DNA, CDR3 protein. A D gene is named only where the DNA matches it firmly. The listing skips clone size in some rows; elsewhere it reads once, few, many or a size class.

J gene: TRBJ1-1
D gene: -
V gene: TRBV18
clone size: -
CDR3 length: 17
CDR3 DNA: TGTGCCAGCTCACCGCGGGACGGGGCCACGGTTGGCACTGAAGCTTTCTTT
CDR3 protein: CASSPRDGATVGTEAFF

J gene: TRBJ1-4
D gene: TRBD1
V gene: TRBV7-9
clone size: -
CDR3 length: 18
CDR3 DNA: TGTGCCAGCAGCTTAACGGGACAGGGGAAATGGACTAATGAAAAACTGTTTTTT
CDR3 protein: CASSLTGQGKWTNEKLFF

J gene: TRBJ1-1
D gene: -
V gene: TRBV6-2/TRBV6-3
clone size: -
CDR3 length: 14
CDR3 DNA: TGTGCCAGCAGTTACCAGGGGTGGAACACTGAAGCTTTCTTT
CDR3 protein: CASSYQGWNTEAFF

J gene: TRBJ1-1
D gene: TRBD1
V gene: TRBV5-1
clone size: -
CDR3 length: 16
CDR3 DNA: TGCGCCAGCAGCTTGACTACTACAACAGGGGGCACTGAAGCTTTCTTT
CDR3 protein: CASSLTTTTGGTEAFF

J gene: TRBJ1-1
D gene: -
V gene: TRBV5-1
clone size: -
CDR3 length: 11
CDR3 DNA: TGCGCCAGCAGCTCAGGGTGGGTGGCTTTCTTT
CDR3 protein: CASSSGWVAFF

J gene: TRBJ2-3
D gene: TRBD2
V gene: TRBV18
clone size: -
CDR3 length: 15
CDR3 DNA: TGTGCCAGCTCACCTCCCCTAGCGGGGTACGATACGCAGTATTTT
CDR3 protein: CASSPPLAGYDTQYF

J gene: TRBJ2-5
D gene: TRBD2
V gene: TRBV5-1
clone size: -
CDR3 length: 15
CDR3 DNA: TGCGCCAGCAGCTTGGGGTGGGGGGGCCAAGAGACCCAGTACTTC
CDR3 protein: CASSLGWGGQETQYF

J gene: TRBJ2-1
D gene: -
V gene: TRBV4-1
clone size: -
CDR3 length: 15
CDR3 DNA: TGCGCCAGCAGCCAAGCGGAGGGGCTCGTCAATGAGCAGTTCTTC
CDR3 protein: CASSQAEGLVNEQFF

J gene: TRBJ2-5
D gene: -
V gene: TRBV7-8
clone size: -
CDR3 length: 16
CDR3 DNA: TGTGCCAGCAGCAAATTACAGGGGGGGAGAGGAGAGACCCAGTACTTC
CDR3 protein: CASSKLQGGRGETQYF

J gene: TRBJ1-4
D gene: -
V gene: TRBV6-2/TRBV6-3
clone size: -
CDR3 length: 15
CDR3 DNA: TGTGCCAGCAGTCTTTCCTTATCCGTCGGGGAAAAACTGTTTTTT
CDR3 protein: CASSLSLSVGEKLFF

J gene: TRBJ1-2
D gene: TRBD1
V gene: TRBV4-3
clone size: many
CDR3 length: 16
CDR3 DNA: TGCGCCAGCAGCCAAACCGGACAGGGGAAGAACTATGGCTACACCTTC
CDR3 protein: CASSQTGQGKNYGYTF

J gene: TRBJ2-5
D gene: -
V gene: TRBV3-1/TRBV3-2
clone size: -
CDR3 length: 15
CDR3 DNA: TGTGCCAGCAGCGGTACACAGCGGGTTACAGAGACCCAGTACTTC
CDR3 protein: CASSGTQRVTETQYF

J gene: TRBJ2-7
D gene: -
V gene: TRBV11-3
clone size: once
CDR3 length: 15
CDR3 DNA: TGTGCCAGCAGCCCAGGCAGGGGCCTCCTCTACGAGCAGTACTTC
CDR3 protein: CASSPGRGLLYEQYF

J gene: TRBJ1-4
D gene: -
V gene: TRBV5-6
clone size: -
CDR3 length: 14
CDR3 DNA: TGTGCCAGCAGCTTGGTCGGCGGGGAGGAAAAACTGTTTTTT
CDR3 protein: CASSLVGGEEKLFF

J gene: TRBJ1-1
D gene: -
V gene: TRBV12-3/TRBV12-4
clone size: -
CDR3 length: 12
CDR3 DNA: TGTGCCAGCAGTTTTGACAGGCTTGAAGCTTTCTTT
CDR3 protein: CASSFDRLEAFF

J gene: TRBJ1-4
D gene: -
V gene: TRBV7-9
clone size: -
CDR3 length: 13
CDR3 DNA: TGTGCCAGCAGCTACGACGCGGATGAAAAACTGTTTTTT
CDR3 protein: CASSYDADEKLFF

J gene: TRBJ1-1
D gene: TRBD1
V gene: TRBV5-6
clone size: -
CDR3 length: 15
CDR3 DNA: TGTGCCAGCAGCCGCTATATAGGGGGCCCCCCCGAAGCTTTCTTT
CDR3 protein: CASSRYIGGPPEAFF

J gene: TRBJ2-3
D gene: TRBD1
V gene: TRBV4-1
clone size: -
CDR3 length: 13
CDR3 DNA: TGCGCCAGCAGCCAGGACGACAGGGTTACGCAGTATTTT
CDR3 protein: CASSQDDRVTQYF

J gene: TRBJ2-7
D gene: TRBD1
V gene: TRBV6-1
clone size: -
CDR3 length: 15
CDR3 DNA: TGTGCCAGCAGAGTAAGTGCCGGACAGGGGTACGAGCAGTACTTC
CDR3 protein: CASRVSAGQGYEQYF

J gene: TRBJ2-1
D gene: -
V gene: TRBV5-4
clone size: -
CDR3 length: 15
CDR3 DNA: TGTGCCAGCAGCTTGGACGTTCAGGATTACAATGAGCAGTTCTTC
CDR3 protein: CASSLDVQDYNEQFF

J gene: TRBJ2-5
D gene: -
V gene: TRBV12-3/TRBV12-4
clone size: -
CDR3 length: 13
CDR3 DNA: TGTGCCAGCAGTTTAGTGTTGCGAGAGACCCAGTACTTC
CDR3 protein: CASSLVLRETQYF

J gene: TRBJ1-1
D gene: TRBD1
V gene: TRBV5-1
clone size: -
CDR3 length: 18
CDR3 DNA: TGCGCCAGCAGCTTGGAGGGACAGGGTCGGTCGACCTACACTGAAGCTTTCTTT
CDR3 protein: CASSLEGQGRSTYTEAFF

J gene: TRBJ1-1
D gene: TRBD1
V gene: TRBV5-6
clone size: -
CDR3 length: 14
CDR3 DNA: TGTGCCAGCAGCTGGGGACAGGGGGACACTGAAGCTTTCTTT
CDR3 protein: CASSWGQGDTEAFF

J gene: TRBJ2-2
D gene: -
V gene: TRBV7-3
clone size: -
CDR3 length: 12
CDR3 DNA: TGTGCCAGCAGCTTTTACATCGGGGAGCTGTTTTTT
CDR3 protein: CASSFYIGELFF

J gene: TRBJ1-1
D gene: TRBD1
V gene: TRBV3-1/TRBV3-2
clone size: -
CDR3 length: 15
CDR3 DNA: TGTGCCAGCAGCCTATCCGGACAGGGTCGGACTGAAGCTTTCTTT
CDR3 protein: CASSLSGQGRTEAFF

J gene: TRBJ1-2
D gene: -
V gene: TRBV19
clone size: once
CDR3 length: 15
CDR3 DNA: TGTGCCAGTAGTATAGAGGAAGGGAAAGCGGACGGCTACACCTTC
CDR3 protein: CASSIEEGKADGYTF

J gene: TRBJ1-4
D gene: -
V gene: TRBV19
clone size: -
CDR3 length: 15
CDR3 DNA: TGTGCCAGTAGTCCTACAGGATCAGCTAATGAAAAACTGTTTTTT
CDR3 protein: CASSPTGSANEKLFF

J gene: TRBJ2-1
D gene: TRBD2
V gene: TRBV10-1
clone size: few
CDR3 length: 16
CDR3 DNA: TGCGCCAGCAGTGAGTCGACTAGCGGGGGGGACAATGAGCAGTTCTTC
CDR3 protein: CASSESTSGGDNEQFF

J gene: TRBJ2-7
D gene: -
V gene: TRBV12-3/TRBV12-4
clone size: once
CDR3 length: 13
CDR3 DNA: TGTGCCAGCAGTTTTGGAGGGAACCACGAGCAGTACTTC
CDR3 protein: CASSFGGNHEQYF

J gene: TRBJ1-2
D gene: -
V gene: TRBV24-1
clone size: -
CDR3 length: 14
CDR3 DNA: TGTGCCACCAGTGACCCGACAATTTCCTATGGCTACACCTTC
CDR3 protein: CATSDPTISYGYTF

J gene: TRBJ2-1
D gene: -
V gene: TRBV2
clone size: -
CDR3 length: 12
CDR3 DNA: TGTGCCAGCAGTGTCGTAGTGCATGAGCAGTTCTTC
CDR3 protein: CASSVVVHEQFF

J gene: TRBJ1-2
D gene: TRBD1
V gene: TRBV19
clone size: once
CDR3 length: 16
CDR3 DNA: TGTGCCAGTAGTTCAGGACAGGGATGGCAGAACTATGGCTACACCTTC
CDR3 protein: CASSSGQGWQNYGYTF

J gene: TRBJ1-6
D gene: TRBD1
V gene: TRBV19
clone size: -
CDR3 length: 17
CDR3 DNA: TGTGCCAGTAGTATAGATAGAGGGACAGCCGATAATTCACCCCTCCACTTT
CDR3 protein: CASSIDRGTADNSPLHF

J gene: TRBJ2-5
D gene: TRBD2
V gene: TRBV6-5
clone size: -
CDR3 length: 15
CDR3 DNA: TGTGCCAGCAGCCGCACCACTAGCGGGGAAGAGACCCAGTACTTC
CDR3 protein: CASSRTTSGEETQYF

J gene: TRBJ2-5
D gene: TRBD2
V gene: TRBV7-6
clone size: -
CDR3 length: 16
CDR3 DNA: TGTGCCAGCAGCTTAGCGCTAGCGGGGGGGCCAGAGACCCAGTACTTC
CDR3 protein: CASSLALAGGPETQYF

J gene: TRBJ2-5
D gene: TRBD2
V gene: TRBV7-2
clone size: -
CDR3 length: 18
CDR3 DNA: TGTGCCAGCAGCTTAGTTGGCACTAGCGGGGGGGCTTTGGAGACCCAGTACTTC
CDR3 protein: CASSLVGTSGGALETQYF

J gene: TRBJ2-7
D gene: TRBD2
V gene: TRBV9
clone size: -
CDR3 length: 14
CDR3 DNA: TGTGCCAGCAGCCCCCTAGCGGGGGGCTACGAGCAGTACTTC
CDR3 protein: CASSPLAGGYEQYF

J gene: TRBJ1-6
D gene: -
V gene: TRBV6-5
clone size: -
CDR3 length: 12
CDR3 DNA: TGTGCCAGTCGGAACGGGAATTCACCCCTCCACTTT
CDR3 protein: CASRNGNSPLHF

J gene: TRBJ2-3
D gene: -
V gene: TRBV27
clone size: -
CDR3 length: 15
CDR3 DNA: TGTGCCAGCAGCGCCCAGGGGGGCATCACAGATACGCAGTATTTT
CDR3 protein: CASSAQGGITDTQYF